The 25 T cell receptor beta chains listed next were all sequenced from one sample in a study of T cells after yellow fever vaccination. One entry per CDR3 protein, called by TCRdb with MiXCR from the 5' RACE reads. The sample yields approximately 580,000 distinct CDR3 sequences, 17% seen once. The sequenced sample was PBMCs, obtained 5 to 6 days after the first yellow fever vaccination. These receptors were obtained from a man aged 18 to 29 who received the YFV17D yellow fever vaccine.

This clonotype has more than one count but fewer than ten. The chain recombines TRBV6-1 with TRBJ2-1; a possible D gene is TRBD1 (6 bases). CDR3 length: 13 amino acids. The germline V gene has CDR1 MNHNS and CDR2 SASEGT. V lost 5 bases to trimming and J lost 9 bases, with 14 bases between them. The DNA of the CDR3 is TGTGCCAGCAGTATGGGGACATACGGTGAGCAGTTCTTC. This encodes CASSMGTYGEQFF.

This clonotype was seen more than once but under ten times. The CDR3 sequence: CASMGRGAYSSNQPQHF. The CDR3, as DNA: TGTGCCAGCATGGGACGGGGGGCGTATTCGAGCAATCAGCCCCAGCATTTT. The V gene is TRBV6-1, the J gene TRBJ1-5, with a tentative D call TRBD1 (6 bases). The CDR3 loop spans 17 amino acids. In germline, CDR1 is MNHNS, CDR2 SASEGT. V was cut by 7 bases and J by 1 base, with 20 bases left in between.

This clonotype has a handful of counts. CDR3 nucleotide sequence: TGTGCCAGTGCGTGGAGCGCAGATACGCAGTATTTT. This sequence encodes CASAWSADTQYF. V gene TRBV28 combines with J gene TRBJ2-3, with unresolved D. The CDR3 has 12 amino acids. Trimming took 9 bases from V and 4 from J, leaving 11 bases between them. Germline values: CDR1 MDHEN, CDR2 SYDVKM.

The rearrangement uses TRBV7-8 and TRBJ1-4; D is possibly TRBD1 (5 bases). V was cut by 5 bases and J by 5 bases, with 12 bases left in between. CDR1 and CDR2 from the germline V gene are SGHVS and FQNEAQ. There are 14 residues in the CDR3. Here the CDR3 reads CASSNTWDNEKLFF. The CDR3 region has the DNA TGTGCCAGCAGCAATACTTGGGACAATGAAAAACTGTTTTTT.

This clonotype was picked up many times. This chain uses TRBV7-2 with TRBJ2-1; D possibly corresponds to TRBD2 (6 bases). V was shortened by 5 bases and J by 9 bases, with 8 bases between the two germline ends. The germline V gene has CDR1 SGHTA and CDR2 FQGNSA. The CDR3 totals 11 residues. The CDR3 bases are TGTGCCAGCAGCCAGACTAGTGAGCAGTTCTTC. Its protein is CASSQTSEQFF. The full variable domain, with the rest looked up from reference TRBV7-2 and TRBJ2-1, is GAGVSQSPSNKVTEKGKDVELRCDPISGHTALYWYRQSLGQGLEFLIYFQGNSAPDKSGLPSDRFSAERTGGSVSTLTIQRTQQEDSAVYLCASSQTSEQFFGPGTRLTVL.

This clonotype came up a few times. DNA of the CDR3: TGTGCCAGCAGCTCATTTACAGGGGCCTACAATGAGCAGTTCTTC. Encoded protein: CASSSFTGAYNEQFF. The chain uses TRBV7-2 and TRBJ2-1; 7 bases agree with TRBD1. The CDR3 loop spans 15 amino acids. Germline V gene sequence: CDR1 SGHTA, CDR2 FQGNSA. Unmatched junction bases numbered 5, after V lost 4 bases and J lost 2 bases.

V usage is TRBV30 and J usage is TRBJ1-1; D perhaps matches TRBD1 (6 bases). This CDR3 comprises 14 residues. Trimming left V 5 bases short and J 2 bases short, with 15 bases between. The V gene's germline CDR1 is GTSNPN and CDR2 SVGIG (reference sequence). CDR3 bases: TGTGCCTGGTCAGTGTGGGGGCTCAACACTGAAGCTTTCTTT. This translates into CAWSVWGLNTEAFF.

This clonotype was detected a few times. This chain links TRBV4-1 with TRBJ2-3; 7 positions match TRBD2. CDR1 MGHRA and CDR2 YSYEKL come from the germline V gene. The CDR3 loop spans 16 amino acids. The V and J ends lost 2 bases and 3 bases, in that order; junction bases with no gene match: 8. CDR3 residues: CASSQPTGGRTDTQYF. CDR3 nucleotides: TGCGCCAGCAGCCAACCGACGGGCGGGAGAACAGATACGCAGTATTTT.

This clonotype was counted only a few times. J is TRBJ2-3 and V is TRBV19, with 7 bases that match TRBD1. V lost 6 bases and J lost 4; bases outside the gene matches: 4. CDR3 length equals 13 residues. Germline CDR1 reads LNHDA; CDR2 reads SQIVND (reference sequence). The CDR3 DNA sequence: TGTGCCAGTAGGGGCAGGGGGTCAGATACGCAGTATTTT. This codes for CASRGRGSDTQYF.

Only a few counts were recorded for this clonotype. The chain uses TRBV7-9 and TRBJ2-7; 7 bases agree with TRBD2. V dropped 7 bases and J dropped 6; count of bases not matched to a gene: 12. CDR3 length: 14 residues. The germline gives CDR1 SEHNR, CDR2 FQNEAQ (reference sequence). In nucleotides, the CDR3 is TGTGCCAGCACTTCGGGACTACGGCCCCTCGAGCAGTACTTC. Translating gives CASTSGLRPLEQYF.

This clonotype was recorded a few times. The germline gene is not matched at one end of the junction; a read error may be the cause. The CDR3 loop is CASSLAGGNVEQFF. Here the CDR3 DNA reads TGTGCCAGCAGCTTAGCGGGGGGGAACGTTGAGCAGTTCTTC. The V and J genes are TRBV12-3 or TRBV12-4 and TRBJ2-1, with 11 bases aligning to TRBD2. The CDR3 is made up of 14 amino acids.

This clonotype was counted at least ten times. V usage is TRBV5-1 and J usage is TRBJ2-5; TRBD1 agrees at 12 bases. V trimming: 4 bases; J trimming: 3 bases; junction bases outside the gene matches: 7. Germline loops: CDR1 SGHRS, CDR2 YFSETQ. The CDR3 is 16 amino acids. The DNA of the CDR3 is TGCGCCAGCAGCGAGGGGACAGGGGGCAAGAAAGAGACCCAGTACTTC. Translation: CASSEGTGGKKETQYF.

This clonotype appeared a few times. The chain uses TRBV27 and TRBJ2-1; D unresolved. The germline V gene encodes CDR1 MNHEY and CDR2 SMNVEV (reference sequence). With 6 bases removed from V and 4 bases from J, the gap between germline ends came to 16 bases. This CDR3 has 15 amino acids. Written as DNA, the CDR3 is TGTGCCAGCAGGGGAAGAAATTACCTGTACAATGAGCAGTTCTTC. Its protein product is CASRGRNYLYNEQFF.

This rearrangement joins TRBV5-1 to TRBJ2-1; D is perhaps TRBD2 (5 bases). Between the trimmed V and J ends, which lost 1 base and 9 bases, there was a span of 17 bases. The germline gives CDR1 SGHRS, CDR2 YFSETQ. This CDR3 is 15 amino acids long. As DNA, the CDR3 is TGCGCCAGCAGCTTGCGGGCCAGCCCGGGATTTGAGCAGTTCTTC. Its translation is CASSLRASPGFEQFF. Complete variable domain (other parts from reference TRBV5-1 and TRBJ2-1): KAGVTQTPRYLIKTRGQQVTLSCSPISGHRSVSWYQQTPGQGLQFLFEYFSETQRNKGNFPGRFSGRQFSNSRSEMNVSTLELGDSALYLCASSLRASPGFEQFFGPGTRLTVL.

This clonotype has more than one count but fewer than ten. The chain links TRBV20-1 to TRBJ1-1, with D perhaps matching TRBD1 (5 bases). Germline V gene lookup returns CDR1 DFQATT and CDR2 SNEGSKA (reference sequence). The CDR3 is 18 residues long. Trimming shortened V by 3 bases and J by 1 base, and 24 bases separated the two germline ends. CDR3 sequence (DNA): TGCAGTGCTAGTTCATCCGGGGGACCGGTCTATGGGAACACTGAAGCTTTCTTT. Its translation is CSASSSGGPVYGNTEAFF.

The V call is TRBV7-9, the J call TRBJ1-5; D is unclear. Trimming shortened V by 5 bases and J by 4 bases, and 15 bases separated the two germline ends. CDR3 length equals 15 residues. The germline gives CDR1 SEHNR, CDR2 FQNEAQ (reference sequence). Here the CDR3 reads CASSGVGWGNQPQHF. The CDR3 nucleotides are TGTGCCAGCAGCGGGGTTGGCTGGGGAAATCAGCCCCAGCATTTT.

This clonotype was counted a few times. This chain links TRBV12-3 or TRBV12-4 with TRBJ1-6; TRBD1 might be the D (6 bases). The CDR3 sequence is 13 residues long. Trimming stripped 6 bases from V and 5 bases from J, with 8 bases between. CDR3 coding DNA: TGTGCCAGCAGCTGGGACAATAATTCACCCCTCCACTTT. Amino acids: CASSWDNNSPLHF.

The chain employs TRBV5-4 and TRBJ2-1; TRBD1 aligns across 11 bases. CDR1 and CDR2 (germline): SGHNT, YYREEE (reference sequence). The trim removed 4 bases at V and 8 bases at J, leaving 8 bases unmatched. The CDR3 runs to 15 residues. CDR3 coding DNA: TGTGCCAGCAGCGCCGGGACAGGGGGGATAGATGAGCAGTTCTTC. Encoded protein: CASSAGTGGIDEQFF.

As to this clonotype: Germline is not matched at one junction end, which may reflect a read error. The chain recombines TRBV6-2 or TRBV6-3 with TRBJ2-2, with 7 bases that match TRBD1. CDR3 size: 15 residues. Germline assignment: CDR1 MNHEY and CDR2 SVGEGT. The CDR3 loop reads CTSSGNRGNTGELFF. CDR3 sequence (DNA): TGTACCAGCAGTGGGAACAGGGGGAACACCGGGGAGCTGTTTTTT.

CDR3 sequence (DNA): TGCAGCGTTGGTACGACAGTGTACAATGAGCAGTTCTTC. Translation gives CSVGTTVYNEQFF. The chain carries TRBV29-1 and TRBJ2-1; perhaps TRBD1 as D (5 bases). CDR1 SQVTM and CDR2 ANQGSEA come from the germline V gene. Trimming took 4 bases from V and 4 from J, leaving 11 bases between them. CDR3 size: 13 residues.

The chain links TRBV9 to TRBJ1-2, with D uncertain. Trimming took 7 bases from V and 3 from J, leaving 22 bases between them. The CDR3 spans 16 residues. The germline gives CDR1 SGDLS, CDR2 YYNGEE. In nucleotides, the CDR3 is TGTGCCAGCTCCCTGGGAGGGTGGAGATTCGACTATGGCTACACCTTC. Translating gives CASSLGGWRFDYGYTF.

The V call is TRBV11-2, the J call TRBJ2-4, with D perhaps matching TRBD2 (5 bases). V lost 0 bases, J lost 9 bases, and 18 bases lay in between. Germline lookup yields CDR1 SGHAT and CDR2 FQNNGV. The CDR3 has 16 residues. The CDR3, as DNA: TGTGCCAGCAGCTTAGACCCTGACCCAGGAGGTAGCATTCAGTACTTC. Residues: CASSLDPDPGGSIQYF.

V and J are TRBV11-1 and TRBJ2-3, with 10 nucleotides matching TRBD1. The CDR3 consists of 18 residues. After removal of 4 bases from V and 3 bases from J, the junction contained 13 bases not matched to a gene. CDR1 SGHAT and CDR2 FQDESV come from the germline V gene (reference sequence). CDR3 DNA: TGTGCCAGCAGCTCTACCCGATGGGACAGGGGAAGGACAGATACGCAGTATTTT. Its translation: CASSSTRWDRGRTDTQYF.

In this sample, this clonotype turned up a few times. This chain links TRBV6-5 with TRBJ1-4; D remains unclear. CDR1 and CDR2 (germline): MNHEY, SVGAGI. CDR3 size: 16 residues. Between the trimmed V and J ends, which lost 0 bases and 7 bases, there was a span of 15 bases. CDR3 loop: CASSYSPIETGEKLFF. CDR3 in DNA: TGTGCCAGCAGTTACTCGCCCATCGAAACGGGTGAAAAACTGTTTTTT.

CDR3 DNA sequence: TGCAGTGCTAGAAATTTGCGGGGGGGTTCAGAGACCCAGTACTTC. Translated, it gives CSARNLRGGSETQYF. V usage is TRBV20-1 and J usage is TRBJ2-5; TRBD2 aligns across 9 bases. V dropped 2 bases and J dropped 4; count of bases not matched to a gene: 8. The CDR3 is 15 amino acids. Germline lookup yields CDR1 DFQATT and CDR2 SNEGSKA (reference sequence).